This T cell receptor (beta chain) was documented in a study of immune evolution from preneoplasia to lung adenocarcinoma. Between the trimmed V and J ends, which lost 1 base and 3 bases, there was a span of 16 bases. This CDR3 contains 16 residues. Germline V CDR1 and CDR2: SGHTA, FQGNSA. Repertoires were generated with immunoSEQ multiplex PCR, while TCRdb's copy carries only in-frame clones and drops some. The data show around 9,900 clones, around 90% seen once. The chain couples TRBV7-2 to TRBJ2-7; possibly TRBD2 for D (5 bases). The receptor's source is a person aged 65 to 85 with invasive lung adenocarcinoma. Some clones in this sample may be carry-over from other donors' samples. Sequencing was done on a sample of FFPE invasive lung adenocarcinoma tissue. The CDR3 DNA reads as TGTGCCAGCAGCTTAGGGTTCCGGACGGGGAGCTACGAGCAGTACTTC. This sequence encodes CASSLGFRTGSYEQYF.